Listed below are T cell receptor beta chains from one sample, sequenced in a study of cytomegalovirus exposure and HLA in healthy donors. Assay used: immunoSEQ multiplex PCR; TCRdb lists only in-frame clones, some missing. The sample lists more than 95,000 clones; about three quarters were seen once. Input material: PBMCs. These TCRs come from a man aged 30 to 39 in good health and CMV-seronegative. CDR3s include the opening cysteine and the closing phenylalanine or tryptophan. The order of the fields is J gene, D gene, clone size, CDR3 length, V gene, CDR3 DNA, CDR3 protein. D genes are given only for firm matches. Not every row has a clone size; where given, it reads once, few, many or a size class.

>TRBJ2-7|TRBD1|NA|15|TRBV7-2
TGTGCCAGCAGCTTAGGAGGGGACAGGGCCTACGAGCAGTACTTC
CASSLGGDRAYEQYF
>TRBJ2-2|NA|NA|15|TRBV7-3
TGTGCCAGCAGCTTAAACAGGGCGAACACCGGGGAGCTGTTTTTT
CASSLNRANTGELFF
>TRBJ2-3|TRBD2|once|15|TRBV5-6
TGTGCCAGCATCGGACTAGCGGAAAACACAGATACGCAGTATTTT
CASIGLAENTDTQYF
>TRBJ1-1|NA|NA|12|TRBV6-5
TGTGCCAGCAGTGCCGGGGACACTGAAGCTTTCTTT
CASSAGDTEAFF
>TRBJ2-5|NA|NA|16|TRBV5-4
TGTGCCAGCAGCTTGGGTTCCGGGGAGGTCGGAGAGACCCAGTACTTC
CASSLGSGEVGETQYF
>TRBJ2-3|TRBD2|NA|15|TRBV19
TGTGCCAGTAAAGGTCTAGCGGGAGTTACAGATACGCAGTATTTT
CASKGLAGVTDTQYF
>TRBJ1-2|NA|NA|14|TRBV29-1
TGCAGCGTTGACATCCCGACAGGCGACTATGGCTACACCTTC
CSVDIPTGDYGYTF
>TRBJ1-1|TRBD1|NA|13|TRBV6-5
TGTGCCAGCAGTTACCGAGGGGGCGATGGAGCTTTCTTT
CASSYRGGDGAFF
>TRBJ1-6|TRBD1|NA|20|TRBV18
TGTGCCAGCTCACCACGGGCAACAGGGGATCGGACCTCCTATAATTCACCCCTCCACTTT
CASSPRATGDRTSYNSPLHF
>TRBJ2-7|TRBD2|NA|16|TRBV2
TGTGCCAGCAGGGCCCCTAGGATAGCGGGAGGATACGAGCAGTACTTC
CASRAPRIAGGYEQYF
>TRBJ1-5|TRBD1|NA|13|TRBV27
TGTGCCGCCAGACAGGGTCCAAACCAGCCCCAGCATTTT
CAARQGPNQPQHF
>TRBJ2-1|NA|NA|16|TRBV5-6
TGTGCCAGCAGCTTGGATCTCACAGGCTCCTACAATGAGCAGTTCTTC
CASSLDLTGSYNEQFF
>TRBJ2-5|NA|NA|14|TRBV7-7
TGTGCCAGCAGCCCAGGGTTGAATAGGGAGACCCAGTACTTC
CASSPGLNRETQYF
>TRBJ2-5|TRBD1|NA|14|TRBV5-1
TGCGCCAGCAGCTTGGGACAGGGCGTTGAGACCCAGTACTTC
CASSLGQGVETQYF
>TRBJ2-2|TRBD2|NA|16|TRBV6-4
TGTGCCAGCAGTGACTCTGGCGGGAGGGGACCCGGGGAGCTGTTTTTT
CASSDSGGRGPGELFF
>TRBJ2-7|NA|NA|14|TRBV2
TGTGCCAGCAGTGAAGGCAGCGATATTTACGAGCAGTACTTC
CASSEGSDIYEQYF
>TRBJ1-6|NA|NA|12|TRBV27
TGTGCCAGCAGTTTCGTCAGGGGACCCCTCCACTTT
CASSFVRGPLHF
>TRBJ2-7|NA|NA|13|TRBV30
TGTGCCTGGAATAAGGGGATCCCCTACGAGCAGTACTTC
CAWNKGIPYEQYF
>TRBJ2-1|TRBD2|NA|16|TRBV7-3
TGTGCCAGCAGCCCCACGGGGGGGGCCCGAGGCTATGAGCAGTTCTTC
CASSPTGGARGYEQFF
>TRBJ1-2|NA|NA|12|TRBV18
TGTGCCACAAACCCCAGGGGCGGAGGCTACACCTTC
CATNPRGGGYTF
>TRBJ1-1|TRBD1|NA|13|TRBV19
TGTGCCAGTAGTACAGGGGGCATCACTGAAGCTTTCTTT
CASSTGGITEAFF
>TRBJ2-1|NA|NA|14|TRBV11-3
TGTGCCAGCAGCTTAGAGGGACTGTCCCGTGAGCAGTTCTTC
CASSLEGLSREQFF
>TRBJ2-3|NA|NA|16|TRBV7-3
TGTGCCAGCAGCTTAGGACCCCTAGGGGCGGGGGATACGCAGTATTTT
CASSLGPLGAGDTQYF
>TRBJ2-3|TRBD2|NA|18|TRBV7-6
TGTGCCAGCAGCTTGGGACTAGCGGGGGGCGCTAGCACAGATACGCAGTATTTT
CASSLGLAGGASTDTQYF
>TRBJ1-6|NA|NA|13|TRBV2
TGTGCCAGCATGCCCAGCGGGAATTCACCCCTCCACTTT
CASMPSGNSPLHF
>TRBJ1-5|TRBD1|NA|15|TRBV10-3
TGTGCCATCAGTGAGGGGACAGATAGCAATCAGCCCCAGCATTTT
CAISEGTDSNQPQHF
>TRBJ2-6|NA|few|17|TRBV4-2
TGTGCCAGCAGCCAAGCGGCAGGCCTCGGTGGGGCCAACGTCCTGACTTTC
CASSQAAGLGGANVLTF
>TRBJ2-7|TRBD2|NA|15|TRBV6-5
TGTGCCAGCAGTTCCACACTAGCGGGGGACTACGAGCAGTACTTC
CASSSTLAGDYEQYF
>TRBJ1-5|NA|NA|13|TRBV29-1
TGCAGCGTTAGGGAGAATAGCAATCAGCCCCAGCATTTT
CSVRENSNQPQHF
>TRBJ1-3|TRBD1|NA|14|TRBV5-6
TGTGCCAGCAGCCAGACAGGGGTCGGAAACTCCATATATTTT
CASSQTGVGNSIYF
>TRBJ1-1|TRBD1|once|15|TRBV15
TGTGCCACCAGCAGAAATGGACAGGGCTCCACTGAAGCTTTCTTT
CATSRNGQGSTEAFF
>TRBJ2-7|TRBD1|NA|15|TRBV27
TGTGCCAGCAGTTTCTCTGCAGGGGGTCTCTACGAGCAGTACTTC
CASSFSAGGLYEQYF
>TRBJ2-3|TRBD1|NA|15|TRBV6-1
TGTGCCAGCAGCGGGACAGGATTTAGCACAGATACGCAGTATTTT
CASSGTGFSTDTQYF
>TRBJ2-4|TRBD1|NA|16|TRBV30
TGTGCCTGGAGTGTATCGGCTTGGACAGGGTTGAACATTCAGTACTTC
CAWSVSAWTGLNIQYF
>TRBJ2-6|NA|few|15|TRBV6-4
TGTGCCAGCAGTGAAGAGTCCTCTGGGGCCAACGTCCTGACTTTC
CASSEESSGANVLTF
>TRBJ2-1|TRBD2|NA|16|TRBV4-2
TGTGCCAGCAGCCAAGAAGATGGGGGGGGCTACAATGAGCAGTTCTTC
CASSQEDGGGYNEQFF
>TRBJ2-7|TRBD1|NA|15|TRBV4-1
TGCGCCAGCAGCCAAGGACAGGGCATCTCCTACGAGCAGTACTTC
CASSQGQGISYEQYF
>TRBJ2-2|NA|NA|14|TRBV7-7
TGTGCCAGCAGCTTCGACAGAAACACCGGGGAGCTGTTTTTT
CASSFDRNTGELFF
>TRBJ1-1|NA|NA|13|TRBV10-3
TGTGCCATCAGTTCCCGGGATCCCACTGAAGCTTTCTTT
CAISSRDPTEAFF
>TRBJ2-3|TRBD1|once|16|TRBV7-9
TGTGCCAGCAGTCTTCCGGTGACAGGGCGTGCAGATACGCAGTATTTT
CASSLPVTGRADTQYF
>TRBJ2-7|TRBD1|NA|16|TRBV27
TGTGCCAGCAGTTCTCTCCTCAGGGGGAGCTCCTACGAGCAGTACTTC
CASSSLLRGSSYEQYF
>TRBJ2-7|NA|NA|13|TRBV7-9
TGTGCCAGCAGCTCGTCAGGGTCCCACGAGCAGTACTTC
CASSSSGSHEQYF
>TRBJ1-2|TRBD1|few|18|TRBV5-1
TGCGCCAGCAGGGTCCCGGAGACAGGGGGCCTCCGCGACTATGGCTACACCTTC
CASRVPETGGLRDYGYTF
>TRBJ2-3|TRBD2|NA|16|TRBV9
TGTGCCAGCAGCGTAGAGTCACTAGCGGGAGCTGATACGCAGTATTTT
CASSVESLAGADTQYF
>TRBJ1-5|TRBD1|NA|16|TRBV30
TGTGCCTGGAGGACTACAGGGGAAGCAAGCAATCAGCCCCAGCATTTT
CAWRTTGEASNQPQHF
>TRBJ2-5|NA|once|15|TRBV11-2
TGTGCCAGCAGCAGCTCTGGGGGCTCACGGGAGACCCAGTACTTC
CASSSSGGSRETQYF